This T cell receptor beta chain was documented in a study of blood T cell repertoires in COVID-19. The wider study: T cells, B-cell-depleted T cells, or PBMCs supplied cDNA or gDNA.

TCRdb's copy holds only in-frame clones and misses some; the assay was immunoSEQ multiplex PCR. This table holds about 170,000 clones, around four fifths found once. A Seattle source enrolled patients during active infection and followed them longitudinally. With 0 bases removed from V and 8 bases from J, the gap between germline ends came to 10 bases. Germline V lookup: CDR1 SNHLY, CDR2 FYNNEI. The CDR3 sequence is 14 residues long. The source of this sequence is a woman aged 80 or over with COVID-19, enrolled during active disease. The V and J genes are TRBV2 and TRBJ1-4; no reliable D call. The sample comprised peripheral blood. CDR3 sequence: CASSEARDYEKLFF. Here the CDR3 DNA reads TGTGCCAGCAGTGAAGCGAGAGATTACGAAAAACTGTTTTTT. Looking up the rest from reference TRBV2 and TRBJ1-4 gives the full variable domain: EPEVTQTPSHQVTQMGQEVILRCVPISNHLYFYWYRQILGQKVEFLVSFYNNEISEKSEIFDDQFSVERPDGSNFTLKIRSTKLEDSAMYFCASSEARDYEKLFFGSGTQLSVL.